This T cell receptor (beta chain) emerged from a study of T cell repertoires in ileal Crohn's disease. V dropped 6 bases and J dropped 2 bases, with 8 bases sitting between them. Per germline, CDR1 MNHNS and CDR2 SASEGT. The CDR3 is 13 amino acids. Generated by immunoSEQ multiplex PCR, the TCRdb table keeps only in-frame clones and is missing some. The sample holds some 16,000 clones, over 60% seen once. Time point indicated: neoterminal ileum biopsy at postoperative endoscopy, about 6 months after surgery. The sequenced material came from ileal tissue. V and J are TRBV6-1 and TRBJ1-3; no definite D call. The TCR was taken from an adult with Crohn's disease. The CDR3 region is CASSWQAGNTIYF. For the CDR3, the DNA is TGTGCCAGCAGCTGGCAGGCTGGAAACACCATATATTTT.